The rows below give T cell receptor beta chains drawn from one sample of a study of shared clonotypes between healthy human individuals. Produced via immunoSEQ multiplex PCR; TCRdb's table is partial and in-frame only. Seen here are just over 2,000,000 clones, 95% observed once, and the top ten hold 0.1% to 0.15%. What was sequenced was naive CD4+ T cells sorted from blood. These receptor sequences come from a man between 18 and 29 years old in good health. The CDR3 runs from the conserved cysteine through the conserved F or W. The D gene is left open where the match is weak. Only some rows state a clone size, as once, few, many or a class for expanded clones.

cdr3_nt: TGCAGCGTTGGGTTGGACAGGACCCTTCCTGGCGAGCAGTACTTC
cdr3_aa: CSVGLDRTLPGEQYF
v_call: TRBV29-1
j_call: TRBJ2-7
clone_size: .
d_call: TRBD1

cdr3_nt: TGTGCCAGTAGTACAACAGGGGGCTTCGACTATGGCTACACCTTC
cdr3_aa: CASSTTGGFDYGYTF
v_call: TRBV19
j_call: TRBJ1-2
clone_size: once
d_call: TRBD1

cdr3_nt: TGTGCCAGCAGCTTTAGCGCGCTACAAGAGACCCAGTACTTC
cdr3_aa: CASSFSALQETQYF
v_call: TRBV7-2
j_call: TRBJ2-5
clone_size: .
d_call: .

cdr3_nt: TGTGCCAGCAGCCGACCTCCTAGCACAGATACGCAGTATTTT
cdr3_aa: CASSRPPSTDTQYF
v_call: TRBV6-1
j_call: TRBJ2-3
clone_size: .
d_call: .

cdr3_nt: TGCGCCAGCACCCCCATAGCGGGGGTTTTCAATGAGCAGTTCTTC
cdr3_aa: CASTPIAGVFNEQFF
v_call: TRBV5-1
j_call: TRBJ2-1
clone_size: .
d_call: TRBD2

cdr3_nt: TGTGCCAGCAGCTTAGCGGGGTTAGCCAAAAACATTCAGTACTTC
cdr3_aa: CASSLAGLAKNIQYF
v_call: TRBV11-2
j_call: TRBJ2-4
clone_size: .
d_call: .

cdr3_nt: TGTGCCTGGGGACCAAGCACAGATACGCAGTATTTT
cdr3_aa: CAWGPSTDTQYF
v_call: TRBV30
j_call: TRBJ2-3
clone_size: .
d_call: .

cdr3_nt: TGTGCCAGCAGCGCAGGTATTGGGACAGGGGTCCCGGCACAAGAGACCCAGTACTTC
cdr3_aa: CASSAGIGTGVPAQETQYF
v_call: TRBV7-9
j_call: TRBJ2-5
clone_size: .
d_call: TRBD1

cdr3_nt: TGTGCCAGCAGTGTCGCGCTAGCGTCAGATACGCAGTATTTT
cdr3_aa: CASSVALASDTQYF
v_call: TRBV6-1
j_call: TRBJ2-3
clone_size: .
d_call: .

cdr3_nt: TGCGCCAGCAGTGCCCTCAACAGGGTGGGGGGGAACACTGAAGCTTTCTTT
cdr3_aa: CASSALNRVGGNTEAFF
v_call: TRBV10-2
j_call: TRBJ1-1
clone_size: .
d_call: .

cdr3_nt: TGTGCCAGCAGCTTGGCCGGGGGGCCCTACGAGCAGTACTTC
cdr3_aa: CASSLAGGPYEQYF
v_call: TRBV5-4
j_call: TRBJ2-7
clone_size: .
d_call: .

cdr3_nt: TGTGCCACCCCTAACCCCCATACTGAGACGACCGATTCACCCCTCCACTTT
cdr3_aa: CATPNPHTETTDSPLHF
v_call: TRBV19
j_call: TRBJ1-6
clone_size: .
d_call: .

cdr3_nt: TGTGCCAGCAGCCAAGAGAGCCGGGACGGAGTAGCCAAAAACATTCAGTACTTC
cdr3_aa: CASSQESRDGVAKNIQYF
v_call: TRBV4-2
j_call: TRBJ2-4
clone_size: .
d_call: .

cdr3_nt: TGTGCCTGGAATGCCGGGCCAACTGGGGCCAACGTCCTGACTTTC
cdr3_aa: CAWNAGPTGANVLTF
v_call: TRBV30
j_call: TRBJ2-6
clone_size: .
d_call: .

cdr3_nt: TGTGCCAGCAGCTTAGCACGGTACGAGCAGTACTTC
cdr3_aa: CASSLARYEQYF
v_call: TRBV11-2
j_call: TRBJ2-7
clone_size: .
d_call: .

cdr3_nt: TGTGCCAGCAGTTGGATTTCCGCGAACACCGGGGAGCTGTTTTTT
cdr3_aa: CASSWISANTGELFF
v_call: TRBV28
j_call: TRBJ2-2
clone_size: .
d_call: .

cdr3_nt: TGTGCCAGCAGTTCCCAGGGGGGCCCCCTTTACAATGAGCAGTTCTTC
cdr3_aa: CASSSQGGPLYNEQFF
v_call: TRBV6-6
j_call: TRBJ2-1
clone_size: once
d_call: .

cdr3_nt: TGTGCCAGCAGTGCTCCGAGCAGGGCGAACACTGAAGCTTTCTTT
cdr3_aa: CASSAPSRANTEAFF
v_call: TRBV25-1
j_call: TRBJ1-1
clone_size: once
d_call: .

cdr3_nt: TGCGCCAGCAGCTTGGAGGGTAACTCTGGAAACACCATATATTTT
cdr3_aa: CASSLEGNSGNTIYF
v_call: TRBV5-1
j_call: TRBJ1-3
clone_size: .
d_call: .

cdr3_nt: TGTGCCAGTAGTACACAGGGATTAACTAATGAAAAACTGTTTTTT
cdr3_aa: CASSTQGLTNEKLFF
v_call: TRBV19
j_call: TRBJ1-4
clone_size: .
d_call: .

cdr3_nt: TGTGCCAGCAGCTTCGAACACATGAACACTGAAGCTTTCTTT
cdr3_aa: CASSFEHMNTEAFF
v_call: TRBV7-2
j_call: TRBJ1-1
clone_size: .
d_call: .

cdr3_nt: TGTGCCAGCAGCTTAGGGACAGGGTACCACGAGCAGTACTTC
cdr3_aa: CASSLGTGYHEQYF
v_call: TRBV7-9
j_call: TRBJ2-7
clone_size: .
d_call: TRBD1

cdr3_nt: TGCGCCAGCAGCGACACGGCCAGCTCCTACGAGCAGTACTTC
cdr3_aa: CASSDTASSYEQYF
v_call: TRBV5-1
j_call: TRBJ2-7
clone_size: few
d_call: .

cdr3_nt: TGTGCCAGCAGCTTAGCGTTAGCGGGGGGGCCATCAGAGACCCAGTACTTC
cdr3_aa: CASSLALAGGPSETQYF
v_call: TRBV11-2
j_call: TRBJ2-5
clone_size: .
d_call: TRBD2

cdr3_nt: TGCGCCAGCAGCTTGGGTCTTCTGGATGGCTACACCTTC
cdr3_aa: CASSLGLLDGYTF
v_call: TRBV5-1
j_call: TRBJ1-2
clone_size: .
d_call: .

cdr3_nt: TGTGCCAGCAGTTACTCAGAGGGATGGGGCACTGAAGCTTTCTTT
cdr3_aa: CASSYSEGWGTEAFF
v_call: TRBV6-5
j_call: TRBJ1-1
clone_size: .
d_call: .

cdr3_nt: TGTGCCAGTAGTATCGTAGCGGGAGGCGCGAGGGAGCTGTTTTTT
cdr3_aa: CASSIVAGGARELFF
v_call: TRBV19
j_call: TRBJ2-2
clone_size: .
d_call: TRBD2

cdr3_nt: TGTGCCTGGAGTGTCTATAAGCTCGACTATGGCTACACCTTC
cdr3_aa: CAWSVYKLDYGYTF
v_call: TRBV30
j_call: TRBJ1-2
clone_size: .
d_call: .

cdr3_nt: TGTGCCAGCAGTTTCATAGGAGGGACGGGCCAGCCCCAGCATTTT
cdr3_aa: CASSFIGGTGQPQHF
v_call: TRBV28
j_call: TRBJ1-5
clone_size: .
d_call: .

cdr3_nt: TGTGCCAGCAGCCTCGGGAGCACAGATACGCAGTATTTT
cdr3_aa: CASSLGSTDTQYF
v_call: TRBV11-2
j_call: TRBJ2-3
clone_size: .
d_call: .

cdr3_nt: TGCAGCGTTACAGAGAACTATGGCTACACCTTC
cdr3_aa: CSVTENYGYTF
v_call: TRBV29-1
j_call: TRBJ1-2
clone_size: .
d_call: .

cdr3_nt: TGTGCCATCAGTAATATCGGGACAGGTAGTTCGGAGCAGTACTTC
cdr3_aa: CAISNIGTGSSEQYF
v_call: TRBV10-3
j_call: TRBJ2-7
clone_size: .
d_call: TRBD1

cdr3_nt: TGTGCCTGGAATGAGTTCGGAGGGGCCGGGGAGCTGTTTTTT
cdr3_aa: CAWNEFGGAGELFF
v_call: TRBV30
j_call: TRBJ2-2
clone_size: .
d_call: .

cdr3_nt: TGTGCCAGCAGCCGTGTTAGCGGGAGGAAGACCGGGGAGCTGTTTTTT
cdr3_aa: CASSRVSGRKTGELFF
v_call: TRBV5-4
j_call: TRBJ2-2
clone_size: .
d_call: TRBD2

cdr3_nt: TGTGCCAGCAGTCTAACCGGGACTACAGAGACTGAGCAGTTCTTC
cdr3_aa: CASSLTGTTETEQFF
v_call: TRBV6-5
j_call: TRBJ2-1
clone_size: .
d_call: TRBD2

cdr3_nt: TGCGCCAGCAGTGAGCCAGAGACGAACACTGAAGCTTTCTTT
cdr3_aa: CASSEPETNTEAFF
v_call: TRBV10-2
j_call: TRBJ1-1
clone_size: .
d_call: .

cdr3_nt: TGTGCCAGCAGCCCCGGGACAGGGGGCAGGATGTTTCGAAGGGGCTACACCTTC
cdr3_aa: CASSPGTGGRMFRRGYTF
v_call: TRBV11-2
j_call: TRBJ1-2
clone_size: .
d_call: TRBD1

cdr3_nt: TGCAGCGCCCAAATGGGGGAAAAACTGTTTTTT
cdr3_aa: CSAQMGEKLFF
v_call: TRBV29-1
j_call: TRBJ1-4
clone_size: once
d_call: .

cdr3_nt: TGCGCCAGCAGCACTACAGGGCAGAACACTGAAGCTTTCTTT
cdr3_aa: CASSTTGQNTEAFF
v_call: TRBV5-1
j_call: TRBJ1-1
clone_size: .
d_call: .

cdr3_nt: TGTGCCAGCAGCTACCCGGGGGGGACGAAGACAGATACGCAGTATTTT
cdr3_aa: CASSYPGGTKTDTQYF
v_call: TRBV7-9
j_call: TRBJ2-3
clone_size: .
d_call: TRBD2

cdr3_nt: TGCGCCAGCAGCTACTATAGAGAAGGAGAGACCCAGTACTTC
cdr3_aa: CASSYYREGETQYF
v_call: TRBV5-1
j_call: TRBJ2-5
clone_size: .
d_call: .

cdr3_nt: TGTGCCAGCAGAAGGACAGGCACCTCCTACGAGCAGTACTTC
cdr3_aa: CASRRTGTSYEQYF
v_call: TRBV2
j_call: TRBJ2-7
clone_size: .
d_call: TRBD1

cdr3_nt: TGCGCCAGCAGCCAAGATAGTACTCCGTTACAGGAAGTAACCGGGGAGCTGTTTTTT
cdr3_aa: CASSQDSTPLQEVTGELFF
v_call: TRBV4-1
j_call: TRBJ2-2
clone_size: .
d_call: .

cdr3_nt: TGTGCCAGCATCCCCACCGGGACAGGCACCGGGGAGCTGTTTTTT
cdr3_aa: CASIPTGTGTGELFF
v_call: TRBV6-5
j_call: TRBJ2-2
clone_size: .
d_call: TRBD1

cdr3_nt: TGTGCCAGCAGTTCACAGGCCTTACAAGAGACCCAGTACTTC
cdr3_aa: CASSSQALQETQYF
v_call: TRBV11-3
j_call: TRBJ2-5
clone_size: once
d_call: .

cdr3_nt: TGTGCCAGCAGCTTGGGCCGAGGACTGGTGAACACTGAAGCTTTCTTT
cdr3_aa: CASSLGRGLVNTEAFF
v_call: TRBV5-4
j_call: TRBJ1-1
clone_size: .
d_call: .

cdr3_nt: TGCGCCAGCACCCTTGGACAGGGGCTTCCCCAAGAGACCCAGTACTTC
cdr3_aa: CASTLGQGLPQETQYF
v_call: TRBV5-1
j_call: TRBJ2-5
clone_size: .
d_call: TRBD1

cdr3_nt: TGTGCCAGCAGGCGGGGGTCTTCTAACTATGGCTACACCTTC
cdr3_aa: CASRRGSSNYGYTF
v_call: TRBV6-5
j_call: TRBJ1-2
clone_size: .
d_call: .

cdr3_nt: TGTGCCTGGGACAGGGGAACGAACTATGGCTACACCTTC
cdr3_aa: CAWDRGTNYGYTF
v_call: TRBV30
j_call: TRBJ1-2
clone_size: .
d_call: TRBD1

cdr3_nt: TGCAGCGTTGTACTACCTGACTCTGGGGCCAACGTCCTGACTTTC
cdr3_aa: CSVVLPDSGANVLTF
v_call: TRBV29-1
j_call: TRBJ2-6
clone_size: .
d_call: .

cdr3_nt: TGTGCCAGCAGCTTAGGCGGACAGGGGAACTACGAGCAGTACTTC
cdr3_aa: CASSLGGQGNYEQYF
v_call: TRBV7-9
j_call: TRBJ2-7
clone_size: .
d_call: TRBD1

cdr3_nt: TGTGCCAGCAGTTTAACTCGGTATCAGCCCCAGCATTTT
cdr3_aa: CASSLTRYQPQHF
v_call: TRBV27
j_call: TRBJ1-5
clone_size: .
d_call: .

cdr3_nt: TGTGCCAGCAGTGAGGTGGCAACTAATTCACCCCTCCACTTT
cdr3_aa: CASSEVATNSPLHF
v_call: TRBV6-4
j_call: TRBJ1-6
clone_size: .
d_call: .

cdr3_nt: TGCGCCAGCAGCTTGAACGGACGCCTTAGCACAGATACGCAGTATTTT
cdr3_aa: CASSLNGRLSTDTQYF
v_call: TRBV5-1
j_call: TRBJ2-3
clone_size: once
d_call: .